A single sample is the source of the 4 T cell receptor beta chains below, sequenced in a study of T cell responses to AZD1222 COVID-19 vaccine. Clones were read by immunoSEQ multiplex PCR, and TCRdb kept only the in-frame ones, dropping some. Among 150,000 or so clones listed, 88% were seen once. The specimen comprised peripheral blood, sampled on day 0 of AZD1222 vaccination. These receptors came from an adult in good health.

The gene calls are TRBV18 and TRBJ2-1, with 9 positions matching TRBD2. This CDR3 comprises 16 residues. Germline trimming cut 2 bases from V and 2 bases from J; bases unmatched to any gene: 4. Germline values: CDR1 KGHSH, CDR2 LQKENI. The CDR3 DNA follows: TGTGCCAGCTCACCATTGACTAGCGGACCCTACAATGAGCAGTTCTTC. As protein: CASSPLTSGPYNEQFF.

V usage is TRBV7-9 and J usage is TRBJ2-7, with D perhaps TRBD1 or TRBD2 (5 bases each). Germline CDR1 reads SEHNR; CDR2 reads FQNEAQ (reference sequence). V was cut by 5 bases and J by 2 bases, with 13 bases left in between. This CDR3 is built from 14 residues. The CDR3 region has the DNA TGTGCCAGCAGCCGTCGAGGGGAGCCCTACGAGCAGTACTTC. Its translation: CASSRRGEPYEQYF.

The rearrangement links TRBV5-4 to TRBJ1-2; TRBD1 matches 10 bases. Germline CDR1 reads SGHNT; CDR2 reads YYREEE (reference sequence). The CDR3 has 15 residues. V shed 1 base, J shed 3 bases, and the junction held 3 bases outside the gene matches. CDR3 protein: CASSLMTGGDYGYTF. The CDR3 region has the DNA TGTGCCAGCAGCTTGATGACAGGGGGCGACTATGGCTACACCTTC. Variable domain in full (rest from reference TRBV5-4 and TRBJ1-2): ETGVTQSPTHLIKTRGQQVTLRCSSQSGHNTVSWYQQALGQGPQFIFQYYREEENGRGNFPPRFSGLQFPNYSSELNVNALELDDSALYLCASSLMTGGDYGYTFGSGTRLTVV.

CDR3 coding DNA: TGTGCCAGCAGCCAAGACGTACTCTTAATCAATGAGCAGTTCTTC. Translating gives CASSQDVLLINEQFF. The genes are TRBV4-2 and TRBJ2-1; D gene uncertain. Trimming cost V 0 bases and J 6 bases, with 12 bases left between them. The CDR3 contains 15 residues. In germline, CDR1 is LGHNA, CDR2 YNFKEQ.